This TCR beta chain was found in a study of blood T cell repertoires in COVID-19. The V and J ends lost 1 base and 6 bases, in that order; junction bases with no gene match: 9. The CDR3 is made up of 16 amino acids. Germline V CDR1 and CDR2: SGHNT, YYREEE (reference sequence). The method was immunoSEQ multiplex PCR; TCRdb's version includes in-frame clones alone and lacks a portion of them. This sample yields 150,000 to 200,000 clones, of which roughly 80% are seen a single time; about 7.2% belongs to the top ten. This TCR was recovered from a man in his sixties with acute or convalescent COVID-19. The sequenced sample was peripheral blood. The chain couples TRBV5-4 to TRBJ2-1; 8 positions agree with TRBD2. CDR3 sequence: CASSLIAGRGGNEQFF. In DNA form, the CDR3 reads TGTGCCAGCAGCTTGATAGCGGGGAGGGGCGGCAATGAGCAGTTCTTC.